The 4 T cell receptor beta chains below all came from one sample that was sequenced in a study of beta chain features in type 1 diabetes. Every isolated RNA sample was fully reverse transcribed, so sequencing captured expressed TCRB transcripts. Generated by immunoSEQ multiplex PCR, the TCRdb table keeps only in-frame clones and is missing some. The sample yields some 700,000 clones, around an eighth seen once. The antigens of these receptors remain unknown. Study-level points and caveats: Shorter TCRB CDR3s, moderately but significantly so, were found in Type 1 diabetes patients in all four CD4+ subsets.

The sequenced material came from naive CD4+ T cells from blood. These receptor sequences come from a man aged 18 to 35 with type 1 diabetes.

The chain carries TRBV19 and TRBJ1-5; D is uncertain. Trimming left V 6 bases short and J 9 bases short, with 15 bases between. CDR3 length equals 13 residues. Per the germline V gene, CDR1 is LNHDA and CDR2 is SQIVND (reference sequence). The CDR3 DNA reads TGTGCCAGTAGATCGGCTTACGAGGTGCCCCAGCATTTT. Protein sequence: CASRSAYEVPQHF. The whole variable domain, filled in from reference TRBV19 and TRBJ1-5, reads DGGITQSPKYLFRKEGQNVTLSCEQNLNHDAMYWYRQDPGQGLRLIYYSQIVNDFQKGDIAEGYSVSREKKESFPLTVTSAQKNPTAFYLCASRSAYEVPQHFGDGTRLSIL.

Only a few counts were recorded for this clone. V is TRBV25-1 and J is TRBJ2-5; D not certain. Looked up from germline, CDR1 is MGHDK and CDR2 is SYGVNS. V dropped 7 bases and J dropped 12 bases, with 15 bases sitting between them. This CDR3 region has 11 residues. The CDR3 protein is CASTWGSSKYF. For the CDR3, the DNA is TGTGCCAGCACTTGGGGTTCTTCTAAGTACTTC.

This clone was counted only a few times. CDR3 nucleotide sequence: TGTGCCAGCAGCTCTAAAACTAGCGGGGGCCCCACAGATACGCAGTATTTT. Its translation: CASSSKTSGGPTDTQYF. The chain employs TRBV5-4 and TRBJ2-3; the match to TRBD2 covers 11 bases. CDR3 length: 17 residues. V was pared by 3 bases and J by 2 bases, with 8 bases of the junction left unmatched. Germline loops: CDR1 SGHNT, CDR2 YYREEE (reference sequence).

This clone was found a few times. The rearrangement links TRBV30 to TRBJ1-1, with TRBD1 as a possible D gene (5 bases). CDR3 size: 13 residues. Trimming shortened V by 3 bases and J by 3 bases, and 11 bases separated the two germline ends. Germline values: CDR1 GTSNPN, CDR2 SVGIG (reference sequence). In DNA, the CDR3 is TGTGCCTGGAGGGGGGAGGGTTACACTGAAGCTTTCTTT. Its translation is CAWRGEGYTEAFF.